This T cell receptor beta chain was sequenced in a study of blood T cell repertoires in COVID-19. Original handling: Amplification of reference gene primers was used by the study to estimate nucleated cell counts. The repertoire was sequenced with immunoSEQ multiplex PCR; TCRdb's copy has only in-frame clones and lacks some. The V and J calls and clone size are taken from that table; D and trimming were inferred from the DNA. This sample yields fewer than 200,000 clones, of which about 87% are seen a single time; about 0.96% belongs to the top ten. CDR1 and CDR2 (germline): MNHEY, SVGEGT. J was trimmed by 1 base and V by 5 bases; bases with no gene match: 8. The CDR3 has 15 amino acids.

This TCR was sampled from a woman between 18 and 30 years old who had recovered from COVID-19. The sequencing input was peripheral blood. The V and J genes are TRBV6-2 or TRBV6-3 and TRBJ2-7; 7 positions match TRBD1. This CDR3 reads CASSQTGKRSYEQYF. The CDR3 DNA sequence: TGTGCCAGCAGTCAGACAGGGAAAAGGTCCTACGAGCAGTACTTC.